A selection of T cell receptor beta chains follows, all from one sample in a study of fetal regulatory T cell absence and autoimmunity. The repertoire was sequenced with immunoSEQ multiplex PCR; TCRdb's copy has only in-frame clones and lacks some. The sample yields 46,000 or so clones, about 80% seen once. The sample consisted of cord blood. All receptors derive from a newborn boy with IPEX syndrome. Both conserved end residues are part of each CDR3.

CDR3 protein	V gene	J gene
CASSLVQGNPQETQYF	TRBV7-9	TRBJ2-5
CASGYRGDYGYTF	TRBV2	TRBJ1-2
CASSVGNRNQPQHF	TRBV7-8	TRBJ1-5
CASSQPTDPYEQYF	TRBV4-1	TRBJ2-7
CASSEGTNYGYTF	TRBV2	TRBJ1-2
CASSYSSWTPGNTIYF	TRBV6-5	TRBJ1-3
CASSEGRDEQFF	TRBV6-1	TRBJ2-1
CASSESRQGGNQPQHF	TRBV10-2	TRBJ1-5
CASSHRASSYNEQFF	TRBV5-4	TRBJ2-1
CASSPWTGDEQFF	TRBV7-2	TRBJ2-1
CASSTGGENQPQHF	TRBV6-5	TRBJ1-5
CASSLLAGETQYF	TRBV5-1	TRBJ2-5
CASSPGAAGVYEQYF	TRBV4-3	TRBJ2-7
CASRAYRGRQETQYF	TRBV2	TRBJ2-5
CASSLTSGGADTQYF	TRBV5-4	TRBJ2-3
CASSPDSIYEQYF	TRBV4-1	TRBJ2-7
CASSPGETSTDTQYF	TRBV11-3	TRBJ2-3
CASSEVNYGYTF	TRBV2	TRBJ1-2
CASTSGQGNGYTF	TRBV6-5	TRBJ1-2
CASSQWAGSQGDTEAFF	TRBV4-2	TRBJ1-1
CASSQRTTNYGYTF	TRBV16	TRBJ1-2
CATSRDWGGTEAFF	TRBV15	TRBJ1-1
CSVENSQETQYF	TRBV29-1	TRBJ2-5
CASSLRQDEKLFF	TRBV7-9	TRBJ1-4
CASSLSRGGLAGLYGYTF	TRBV5-6	TRBJ1-2
CASRAGGNEQFF	TRBV2	TRBJ2-1
CASSLALAAQETQYF	TRBV7-8	TRBJ2-5